This passage covers 25 T cell receptor beta chains from one sample sequenced in a study of OX40 agonist ivuxolimab in advanced cancers. Data came from immunoSEQ multiplex PCR; TCRdb stores just in-frame clones and leaves some out. The sample has tens of thousands of clones; around 93% are singletons. Sequences were derived from CD4+ or CD8+ T cells sorted from blood, sampled in a trial of the OX40 agonist ivuxolimab. The source is an adult with an advanced solid tumor such as melanoma, head and neck, liver or kidney cancer.

The J gene is TRBJ2-1, the V gene TRBV7-9, with TRBD2 matching over 7 bases. V dropped 3 bases and J dropped 0; count of bases not matched to a gene: 14. The CDR3 is 19 amino acids. Germline CDR1 reads SEHNR; CDR2 reads FQNEAQ (reference sequence). CDR3 sequence reads: CASSLSLLTSVHSYNEQFF. The CDR3 nucleotides are TGTGCCAGCAGCTTGTCCCTTCTTACTAGCGTACACTCCTACAATGAGCAGTTCTTC.

This chain connects TRBV11-1 to TRBJ2-3, with 8 bases matching TRBD1. This CDR3 is 17 amino acids long. From germline, CDR1 is SGHAT and CDR2 FQDESV (reference sequence). With 1 base clipped from V and 6 bases from J, the junction kept 12 bases outside the gene matches. The CDR3 region has the DNA TGTGCCAGCAGCTTAGAGAGGGGCAGGGGGCGCTGGGATACGCAGTATTTT. Translation: CASSLERGRGRWDTQYF.

This clone came up once. The chain links TRBV25-1 to TRBJ2-1, with D uncertain. This CDR3 has 13 residues. The ends were cut back, 3 bases at V and 7 bases at J, with 10 bases in the middle. Germline V gene lookup returns CDR1 MGHDK and CDR2 SYGVNS. The CDR3 sequence: CASSEFLRNEQFF. CDR3 sequence (DNA): TGTGCCAGCAGTGAGTTCCTACGAAATGAGCAGTTCTTC.

This sequence joins TRBV6-5 and TRBJ1-1; unclear D gene. This CDR3 is 16 amino acids long. Trimming shortened V by 0 bases and J by 6 bases, and 17 bases separated the two germline ends. CDR1 is MNHEY and CDR2 is SVGAGI in the germline V gene. CDR3 in amino acids: CASSYSVGERSAEAFF. CDR3 nucleotides: TGTGCCAGCAGTTACTCGGTTGGGGAGCGTTCTGCTGAAGCTTTCTTT.

This sequence joins TRBV30 and TRBJ1-3, with a weak D call TRBD1 (5 bases). V lost 4 bases and J 3 bases, leaving 10 bases between the germline ends. The CDR3 totals 13 residues. Germline CDR1 reads GTSNPN; CDR2 reads SVGIG (reference sequence). CDR3 nucleotide sequence: TGTGCCTGGACGGGGGGAGTTGGAAACACCATATATTTT. Encoded protein: CAWTGGVGNTIYF.

The chain employs TRBV6-6 and TRBJ1-4, with TRBD1 identical over 10 bases. Losses at the gene ends were 6 bases for V and 0 bases for J; bases not matched to a gene: 4. The CDR3 is 16 residues long. Germline CDR1 and CDR2: MNHNY and SVGAGI (reference sequence). The CDR3 sequence: CASRGTGVATNEKLFF. The CDR3 bases are TGTGCCAGCAGGGGGACAGGGGTTGCAACTAATGAAAAACTGTTTTTT.

This chain uses TRBV5-5 with TRBJ2-1; 7 positions agree with TRBD2. This CDR3 is built from 18 residues. The germline gives CDR1 SGHKS, CDR2 YYEKEE (reference sequence). Trimming took 0 bases from V and 4 from J; bases not matched to a gene: 13. CDR3 loop: CASSLDTNRLAPYNEQFF. Written as DNA, the CDR3 is TGTGCCAGCAGCTTGGACACCAACCGACTAGCCCCGTACAATGAGCAGTTCTTC. The whole variable domain, filled in from reference TRBV5-5 and TRBJ2-1, reads DAGVTQSPTHLIKTRGQQVTLRCSPISGHKSVSWYQQVLGQGPQFIFQYYEKEERGRGNFPDRFSARQFPNYSSELNVNALLLGDSALYLCASSLDTNRLAPYNEQFFGPGTRLTVL.

V and J are TRBV7-9 and TRBJ2-5; 9 bases are shared with TRBD2. With V trimmed by 5 bases and J by 4 bases, 2 bases remained unmatched. This CDR3 spans 13 amino acids. Germline CDR1 SEHNR, CDR2 FQNEAQ (reference sequence). CDR3 in DNA: TGTGCCAGCAGCCGTAGCGGGAGAGAGACCCAGTACTTC. Translated, it gives CASSRSGRETQYF.

The rearrangement uses TRBV9 and TRBJ2-7, with 7 nucleotides matching TRBD1. V trimming: 4 bases; J trimming: 0 bases; junction bases outside the gene matches: 4. Germline CDR1 and CDR2: SGDLS and YYNGEE. The CDR3 has 14 residues. CDR3 loop: CASSQGDGSYEQYF. CDR3 in DNA: TGTGCCAGCAGCCAGGGGGACGGCTCCTACGAGCAGTACTTC.

The V gene is TRBV27, the J gene TRBJ2-7; 10 positions agree with TRBD1. CDR3 size: 14 residues. Trimming removed 8 bases from V and 4 bases from J; junction bases left unmatched: 8. Germline assignment: CDR1 MNHEY and CDR2 SMNVEV (reference sequence). The CDR3 sequence: CASGDGTGVYEQYF. CDR3 DNA sequence: TGTGCCAGCGGCGACGGGACAGGGGTGTACGAGCAGTACTTC.

V gene TRBV27 combines with J gene TRBJ2-2; D unclear. Germline V gene data show CDR1 as MNHEY and CDR2 as SMNVEV (reference sequence). The V gene lost 4 bases and the J gene lost 5 bases, with 5 bases spanning the gap. This CDR3 has 12 amino acids. CDR3 region: CASSSLTGELFF. Written as DNA, the CDR3 is TGTGCCAGCAGTTCCCTAACCGGGGAGCTGTTTTTT.

This clone showed up just once. The junction differs from germline at one of its ends, possibly a read error. The rearrangement uses TRBV5-6 and TRBJ2-2, with 9 bases that match TRBD2. The CDR3 sequence is 17 residues long. From germline, CDR1 is SGHDT and CDR2 YYEEEE. CDR3 residues: CASNLDSGRSNTGELFF. The CDR3 bases are TGTGCCAGCAACTTGGATAGCGGGAGATCGAACACCGGGGAGCTGTTTTTT. Complete variable domain (other parts from reference TRBV5-6 and TRBJ2-2): DAGVTQSPTHLIKTRGQQVTLRCSPKSGHDTVSWYQQALGQGPQFIFQYYEEEERQRGNFPDRFSGHQFPNYSSELNVNALLLGDSALYLCASNLDSGRSNTGELFFGEGSRLTVL.

This clone appeared a single time. CDR3 sequence reads: CASTVDPSLNTIYF. CDR3 coding DNA: TGTGCCAGCACCGTGGACCCCTCCCTAAACACCATATATTTT. The chain carries TRBV6-1 and TRBJ1-3; D is unclear. This CDR3 comprises 14 residues. The germline gives CDR1 MNHNS, CDR2 SASEGT. V was trimmed by 7 bases and J by 6 bases, leaving 16 bases between them.

The chain uses TRBV9 and TRBJ2-6; 7 nucleotides agree with TRBD2. The CDR3 consists of 14 residues. CDR1 and CDR2 (germline): SGDLS, YYNGEE. With 7 bases clipped from V and 4 bases from J, the junction kept 5 bases outside the gene matches. CDR3 nucleotide sequence: TGTGCCAGCGGGAGGGGTTCGGGGGCCAACGTCCTGACTTTC. It encodes CASGRGSGANVLTF.

The chain employs TRBV4-2 and TRBJ1-5; no definite D call. Germline CDR1 is LGHNA and CDR2 is YNFKEQ. V was trimmed by 3 bases and J by 4 bases, leaving 4 bases between them. The CDR3 has 12 residues. CDR3 sequence: CASSQENQPQHF. The CDR3 coding sequence is TGTGCCAGCAGCCAGGAGAATCAGCCCCAGCATTTT.

V usage is TRBV27 and J usage is TRBJ2-7; possible D gene TRBD1, 6 bases. This CDR3 is built from 13 residues. The V end lost 3 bases, the J end lost 4 bases, and 10 bases lay between the germline ends. Germline assignment: CDR1 MNHEY and CDR2 SMNVEV (reference sequence). The CDR3 spells CASSFRGVYEQYF. The CDR3 DNA follows: TGTGCCAGCAGTTTCAGGGGCGTATACGAGCAGTACTTC.

This chain connects TRBV6-5 to TRBJ1-2; D is unclear. V shed 5 bases and J shed 3 bases, with 13 bases lying between them. Germline lookup yields CDR1 MNHEY and CDR2 SVGAGI. The CDR3 has 14 amino acids. CDR3 nucleotides: TGTGCCAGCAGTGAGGAGGGAAGGTACTATGGCTACACCTTC. Translated: CASSEEGRYYGYTF.

This chain connects TRBV28 to TRBJ1-4; 7 bases are shared with TRBD1. J was trimmed by 4 bases and V by 4 bases; bases with no gene match: 21. Germline-derived CDR1 and CDR2 are MDHEN and SYDVKM. This CDR3 is built from 20 residues. CDR3 bases: TGTGCCAGCAGTTCTCCCGAGGAGGGACAGCTGCACAGCTATAATGAAAAACTGTTTTTT. Its translation is CASSSPEEGQLHSYNEKLFF.

This sequence joins TRBV27 and TRBJ2-1; 7 bases agree with TRBD2. Germline assignment: CDR1 MNHEY and CDR2 SMNVEV (reference sequence). There are 13 residues in the CDR3. Trimming cost V 8 bases and J 8 bases; bases outside gene matches: 9. CDR3 sequence (DNA): TGTGCCAGCTCCTTAGGGCTAGCGGATGAGCAGTTCTTC. Amino acids: CASSLGLADEQFF.

V usage is TRBV28 and J usage is TRBJ2-7, with D unclear. V was clipped by 2 bases and J by 5 bases, with 1 base between them. The CDR3 runs 10 residues. Germline V gene sequence: CDR1 MDHEN, CDR2 SYDVKM. The CDR3 coding sequence is TGTGCCAGCAGTTTAGACGAGCAGTACTTC. This gives the protein CASSLDEQYF.

Concerning this clone itself: The junction shows a germline mismatch at one end, possibly a read error. V is TRBV7-7 and J is TRBJ2-7, with TRBD1 identical over 10 bases. The CDR3 is 20 residues long. Germline CDR1 SSHAT, CDR2 FNYEAQ (reference sequence). The CDR3 sequence is CASSRNPGGTGEGNSYEQYF. The CDR3 DNA follows: TGTGCTAGCAGCCGTAACCCTGGTGGGACAGGGGAGGGAAACTCCTACGAGCAGTACTTC.

This sequence joins TRBV4-2 and TRBJ1-5; no clear D. This CDR3 is 15 amino acids long. V lost 1 base to trimming and J lost 0 bases, with 7 bases between them. Germline V gene sequence: CDR1 LGHNA, CDR2 YNFKEQ. CDR3 DNA: TGTGCCAGCAGCCAAGTTCACAATAGCAATCAGCCCCAGCATTTT. Protein sequence: CASSQVHNSNQPQHF.

J is TRBJ2-1 and V is TRBV9; perhaps TRBD2 as D (6 bases). The CDR3 contains 15 residues. V gave up 2 bases and J gave up 0 bases, with 9 bases separating them. From germline, CDR1 is SGDLS and CDR2 YYNGEE. The DNA for the CDR3 is TGTGCCAGCAGCGTCTCCGGGAGCTCCTACAATGAGCAGTTCTTC. Protein sequence: CASSVSGSSYNEQFF.

CDR3 residues: CASSYATRDTGELFF. The CDR3 DNA sequence: TGTGCCAGCAGTTACGCTACTCGTGACACCGGGGAGCTGTTTTTT. The V and J genes are TRBV6-5 and TRBJ2-2, with unresolved D. The germline V gene has CDR1 MNHEY and CDR2 SVGAGI. The V end was cut by 2 bases, the J end by 3 bases, with 10 bases between. This CDR3 is 15 amino acids long.

This chain uses TRBV5-4 with TRBJ1-3; 10 bases map to TRBD1. The germline V gene encodes CDR1 SGHNT and CDR2 YYREEE (reference sequence). The CDR3 has 15 amino acids. The V and J ends lost 5 bases and 3 bases, in that order; junction bases with no gene match: 5. CDR3 nucleotides: TGTGCCAGCAGTTGGGACAGGGGCTTTGGAAACACCATATATTTT. This sequence encodes CASSWDRGFGNTIYF.